This T cell receptor (beta chain) originates from a study of beta chain features in type 1 diabetes. The authors took one heparinised blood draw, averaging about 116 mL, from each donor. This clone appeared a few times. Germline-derived CDR1 and CDR2 are SNHLY and FYNNEI. The CDR3 has 14 residues. With V trimmed by 4 bases and J by 3 bases, 6 bases remained unmatched. The authors reverse transcribed all of the isolated RNA, so sequencing captured expressed TCRB transcripts. Data came from immunoSEQ multiplex PCR; TCRdb stores just in-frame clones and leaves some out. The sample lists 300,000 to 400,000 clones; roughly 12% were seen once.

V gene TRBV2 combines with J gene TRBJ2-7; the match to TRBD1 covers 7 bases. The receptor was isolated from a man younger than 30 in good health. Sequencing was carried out using naive CD4+ T cells from blood. CDR3: CASSGQGGGYEQYF. In DNA form, the CDR3 reads TGTGCCAGCAGTGGACAGGGTGGGGGCTACGAGCAGTACTTC.